This TCR beta chain comes out of a study of blood T cell repertoires in COVID-19. This table comes from immunoSEQ multiplex PCR, and its TCRdb copy is limited to in-frame clones, with some not included. The sample shows 250,000 or so clones, approximately 90% of them seen only once. This clone appeared a single time. The sequenced sample consisted of PBMCs or T cells enriched from blood (not recorded which). The sequence came from a man between 35 and 55 years old who had been exposed to COVID-19.

CDR3 amino acids: CASGLAATYNEQFF. The DNA for the CDR3 is TGTGCCAGCGGATTAGCGGCAACCTACAATGAGCAGTTCTTC. This sequence joins TRBV28 and TRBJ2-1; tentatively, D is TRBD2 (6 bases). Germline-derived CDR1 and CDR2 are MDHEN and SYDVKM. This CDR3 is 14 amino acids long. V gave up 8 bases and J gave up 2 bases, with 13 bases separating them.